This record concerns one T cell receptor beta chain sequence. The V and J ends lost 0 bases and 7 bases, in that order; junction bases with no gene match: 6. From germline, CDR1 is MNHEY and CDR2 SVGAGI. CDR3 length: 16 residues. The data derive from a study of blood T cell repertoires in COVID-19. The wider study: The United States, Italy and Spain provided the acute and convalescent COVID-19 samples. PBMCs, B-cell-depleted T cells, or T cells were the source of the cDNA or gDNA that made up the material.

Authors' data handling: Reference gene primer amplification in the assay estimated nucleated cell counts. Assay: immunoSEQ multiplex PCR; the TCRdb copy retains only in-frame clones and omits some. V, J and clone size are taken as reported in that table, and D and trimming were inferred from the DNA itself. The data show tens of thousands of clones, with about 90% seen just once and roughly 3.7% held by the top ten. Sequencing was done on a sample of peripheral blood. The V gene is TRBV6-5, the J gene TRBJ2-1; TRBD2 aligns across 10 bases. The sequence was collected from a human donor in a cohort sampled during active COVID-19. The CDR3 is CASSYSKSSGGNEQFF. The CDR3 DNA follows: TGTGCCAGCAGTTACTCGAAGTCTAGCGGGGGAAATGAGCAGTTCTTC.